This is a list of T cell receptor beta chains from one sample in a study of T cells expressing NK-cell markers. Following a re-call of the 5' RACE reads, TCRdb has one entry per CDR3 protein and lacks DNA. The data show tens of thousands of distinct CDR3 sequences, and the top ten clones hold about 60%. The source material was blood T cells: a sorted CD56 or NKG2C T cell subset, CD4+ or CD8+ T cells, or bulk PBMC T cells (not recorded which). Receptors were obtained from a woman between 18 and 70 years old in good health. CDR3s include the opening cysteine and the closing phenylalanine or tryptophan.

TRBJ2-3 TRBV4-1 CASSQDLAFSTDTQYF
TRBJ2-3 TRBV25-1 CASSDPGHTDTQYF
TRBJ2-2 TRBV4-1 CASSHPIPGGGAVAGELFF
TRBJ2-7 TRBV13 CASSPRTVYEQYF
TRBJ2-6 TRBV11-2 CASSVTGYGANVLTF
TRBJ2-7 TRBV20-1 CSARGAGTGYEQYF
TRBJ2-3 TRBV27 CASSFLAGTSTDTQYF
TRBJ2-1 TRBV14 CASGLAGVNEQFF
TRBJ2-3 TRBV6-4 CAPPGGGDTQYF
TRBJ2-1 TRBV12-3/TRBV12-4 CASSPPGDYNEQFF
TRBJ2-1 TRBV7-3 CASSYAGGQSSYNEQFF
TRBJ2-3 TRBV5-6 CASSRSRDFGSTDTQYF
TRBJ2-7 TRBV27 CASSRGHEQYF
TRBJ2-2 TRBV6-4 CASSKTGETGELFF
TRBJ1-2 TRBV9 CASSVAGNYGYTF
TRBJ2-2 TRBV5-1 CASSLAGTSLHTGELFF
TRBJ2-7 TRBV5-6 CASSLNLGLSYEQYF
TRBJ2-5 TRBV7-9 CASSQGAGIDETQYF
TRBJ1-2 TRBV15 CATEYRDTDNYGYTF
TRBJ2-3 TRBV10-3 CAISVPGGSTDTQYF
TRBJ2-3 TRBV3-1 CASSQWDQSTDTQYF